Below are 9 T cell receptor beta chains sequenced from a single sample in a study of human T cells and chemical hapten exposure. Using its own MiXCR run on the RACE reads, TCRdb lists one record per CDR3 protein. Among some 330,000 distinct CDR3 sequences listed, about 5% were seen once. Time point indicated: pre-sensitization, week 0. Indicated treatment: therapeutic diphenylcyclopropenone sensitization with weekly scalp DPC. This material consisted of whole blood, taken in connection with sensitization to the hapten diphenylcyclopropenone (DPC). The receptor set was obtained from a woman younger than 35 with alopecia areata. Some clones in this sample may be carry-over from other donors' samples.

This clonotype occurred a few times. The chain recombines TRBV20-1 with TRBJ1-1, with D tentatively TRBD1 (5 bases). The germline gives CDR1 DFQATT, CDR2 SNEGSKA (reference sequence). The CDR3 covers 14 residues. V lost 6 bases, J lost 0 bases, and 14 bases lay in between. CDR3: CSAPGGGMNTEAFF. The DNA of the CDR3 is TGCAGTGCCCCGGGGGGGGGGATGAACACTGAAGCTTTCTTT.

This clonotype showed up many times. The V and J genes are TRBV7-2 and TRBJ1-5, with TRBD1 matching 11 bases. There are 15 residues in the CDR3. V was clipped by 5 bases and J by 7 bases; unmatched bases: 7. The germline gives CDR1 SGHTA, CDR2 FQGNSA. CDR3 sequence reads: CASSPGQGAWQPQHF. CDR3 DNA sequence: TGTGCCAGCAGCCCAGGACAGGGGGCATGGCAGCCCCAGCATTTT.

The table lists this clonotype with a few counts. The chain employs TRBV28 and TRBJ2-7, with TRBD2 identical over 14 bases. V trimming: 4 bases; J trimming: 6 bases; junction bases outside the gene matches: 8. This CDR3 contains 16 residues. Germline V gene sequence: CDR1 MDHEN, CDR2 SYDVKM. Here the CDR3 DNA reads TGTGCCAGCAGTTCTTACCGACTAGCGGGGGGGCCCGAGCAGTACTTC. Residues: CASSSYRLAGGPEQYF.

The V call is TRBV11-3, the J call TRBJ2-5; 9 bases line up with TRBD2. From germline, CDR1 is SGHNT and CDR2 YENEEA. Losses at the gene ends were 4 bases for V and 5 bases for J; bases not matched to a gene: 8. The CDR3 sequence is 15 residues long. CDR3 loop: CASSSPAGGQETQYF. The CDR3 DNA reads as TGTGCCAGCAGCTCCCCGGCGGGGGGGCAGGAGACCCAGTACTTC.

This clonotype was picked up a small number of times. The V and J genes are TRBV20-1 and TRBJ1-1; D possibly corresponds to TRBD1 (6 bases). Deletions cut 7 bases from V and 4 bases from J, with 13 bases between. There are 12 residues in the CDR3. Germline CDR1 reads DFQATT; CDR2 reads SNEGSKA (reference sequence). The CDR3 DNA follows: TGCAGTGTTCACCCCAGGGGCACTGAAGCTTTCTTT. This codes for CSVHPRGTEAFF.

This clonotype was counted a few times. Here the CDR3 reads CATSRDLQGNSPLHF. Here the CDR3 DNA reads TGTGCCACCAGCAGAGATTTACAGGGGAATTCACCCCTCCACTTT. This chain links TRBV15 with TRBJ1-6, with 7 bases that match TRBD1. With 0 bases clipped from V and 7 bases from J, the junction kept 3 bases outside the gene matches. This CDR3 contains 15 residues. Germline lookup yields CDR1 LNHNV and CDR2 YYDKDF (reference sequence).

Many counts were recorded for this clonotype. The chain has TRBV28 and TRBJ2-3; no reliable D call. The germline V gene has CDR1 MDHEN and CDR2 SYDVKM. The CDR3 totals 13 residues. Trimming pared 7 bases from V and 7 bases from J, leaving 15 bases between. CDR3: CASMVGSPNTQYF. For the CDR3, the DNA is TGTGCCAGCATGGTGGGCAGTCCTAATACGCAGTATTTT.

The chain has TRBV10-3 and TRBJ2-7, with D uncertain. The germline gives CDR1 ENHRY, CDR2 SYGVKD. V dropped 6 bases and J dropped 0 bases, with 6 bases sitting between them. The CDR3 contains 12 residues. The chain's CDR3 is CAISASSYEQYF. DNA of the CDR3: TGTGCCATCAGCGCTAGCTCCTACGAGCAGTACTTC.

This clonotype was picked up many times. This rearrangement joins TRBV29-1 to TRBJ1-1, with 7 bases identical to TRBD1. In germline, CDR1 is SQVTM, CDR2 ANQGSEA. V lost 4 bases and J lost 11; bases outside the gene matches: 19. CDR3 size: 15 residues. The CDR3 region is CSVAHTFYRGGEAFF. The DNA of the CDR3 is TGCAGCGTTGCACACACGTTCTACAGGGGCGGAGAGGCTTTCTTT.